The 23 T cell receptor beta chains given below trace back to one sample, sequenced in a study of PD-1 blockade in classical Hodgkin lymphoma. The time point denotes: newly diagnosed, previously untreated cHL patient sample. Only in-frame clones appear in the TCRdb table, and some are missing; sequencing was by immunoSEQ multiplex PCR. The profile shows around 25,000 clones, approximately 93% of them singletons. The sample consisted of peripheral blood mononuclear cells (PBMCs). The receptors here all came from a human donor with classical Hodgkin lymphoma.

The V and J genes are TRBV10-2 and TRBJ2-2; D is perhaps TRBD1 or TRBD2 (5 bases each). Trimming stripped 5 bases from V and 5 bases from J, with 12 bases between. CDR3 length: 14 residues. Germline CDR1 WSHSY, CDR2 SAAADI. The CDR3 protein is CASSHGAETGELFF. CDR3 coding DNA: TGCGCCAGCAGTCACGGGGCCGAAACCGGGGAGCTGTTTTTT.

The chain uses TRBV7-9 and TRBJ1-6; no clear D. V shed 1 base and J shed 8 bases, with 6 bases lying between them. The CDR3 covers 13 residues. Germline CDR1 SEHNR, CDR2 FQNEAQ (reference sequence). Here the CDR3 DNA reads TGTGCCAGCAGCTTAGGGGAACATTCACCCCTCCACTTT. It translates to CASSLGEHSPLHF. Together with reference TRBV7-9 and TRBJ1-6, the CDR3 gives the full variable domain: DTGVSQNPRHKITKRGQNVTFRCDPISEHNRLYWYRQTLGQGPEFLTYFQNEAQLEKSRLLSDRFSAERPKGSFSTLEIQRTEQGDSAMYLCASSLGEHSPLHFGNGTRLTVT.

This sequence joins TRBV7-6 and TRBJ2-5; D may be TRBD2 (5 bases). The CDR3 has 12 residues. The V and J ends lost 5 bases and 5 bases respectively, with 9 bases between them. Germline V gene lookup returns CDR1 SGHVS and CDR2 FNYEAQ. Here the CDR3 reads CASSQSGETQYF. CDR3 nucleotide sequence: TGTGCCAGCAGCCAATCGGGGGAGACCCAGTACTTC. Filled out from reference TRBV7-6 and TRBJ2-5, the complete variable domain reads GAGVSQSPRYKVTKRGQDVALRCDPISGHVSLYWYRQALGQGPEFLTYFNYEAQQDKSGLPNDRFSAERPEGSISTLTIQRTEQRDSAMYRCASSQSGETQYFGPGTRLLVL.

CDR3 protein: CASSRIGTGNTEAFF. The DNA of the CDR3 is TGTGCCAGCAGCCGAATCGGGACAGGCAACACTGAAGCTTTCTTT. V gene TRBV6-5 combines with J gene TRBJ1-1; 8 bases are shared with TRBD1. Trimming took 6 bases from V and 2 from J; bases not matched to a gene: 8. Germline lookup yields CDR1 MNHEY and CDR2 SVGAGI. The CDR3 has 15 residues.

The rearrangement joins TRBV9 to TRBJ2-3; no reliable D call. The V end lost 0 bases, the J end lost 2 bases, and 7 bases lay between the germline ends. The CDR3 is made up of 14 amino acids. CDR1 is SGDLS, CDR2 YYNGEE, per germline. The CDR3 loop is CASSVGSLTDTQYF. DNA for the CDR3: TGTGCCAGCAGCGTAGGCTCCCTCACAGATACGCAGTATTTT.

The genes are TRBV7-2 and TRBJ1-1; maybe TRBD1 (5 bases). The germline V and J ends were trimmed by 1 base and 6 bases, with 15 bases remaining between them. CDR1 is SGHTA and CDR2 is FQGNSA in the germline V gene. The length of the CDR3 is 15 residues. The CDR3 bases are TGTGCCAGCAGCTTAGTTTCAGGGACCCACTCTGAAGCTTTCTTT. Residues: CASSLVSGTHSEAFF. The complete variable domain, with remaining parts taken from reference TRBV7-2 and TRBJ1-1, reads GAGVSQSPSNKVTEKGKDVELRCDPISGHTALYWYRQSLGQGLEFLIYFQGNSAPDKSGLPSDRFSAERTGGSVSTLTIQRTQQEDSAVYLCASSLVSGTHSEAFFGQGTRLTVV.

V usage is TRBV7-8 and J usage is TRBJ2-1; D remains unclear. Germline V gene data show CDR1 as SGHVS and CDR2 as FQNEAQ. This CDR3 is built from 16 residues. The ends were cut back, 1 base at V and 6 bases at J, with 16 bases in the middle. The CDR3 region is CASSLGIGSWGNEQFF. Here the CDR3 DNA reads TGTGCCAGCAGCTTAGGTATAGGCTCTTGGGGCAATGAGCAGTTCTTC.

As DNA, the CDR3 is TGTGCCAGTACCTCCCCCCGGACAGACAACTATGGCTACACCTTC. Amino acids: CASTSPRTDNYGYTF. The V call is TRBV19, the J call TRBJ1-2; D perhaps matches TRBD1 (6 bases). CDR1 is LNHDA and CDR2 is SQIVND in the germline V gene (reference sequence). V lost 7 bases and J lost 2, with 17 bases in between. This CDR3 region has 15 residues.

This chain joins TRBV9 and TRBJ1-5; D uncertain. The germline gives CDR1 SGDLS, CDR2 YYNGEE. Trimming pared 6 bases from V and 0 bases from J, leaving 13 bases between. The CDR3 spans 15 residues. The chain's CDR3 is CASTETGDSNQPQHF. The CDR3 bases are TGTGCCAGCACCGAGACTGGAGATAGCAATCAGCCCCAGCATTTT.

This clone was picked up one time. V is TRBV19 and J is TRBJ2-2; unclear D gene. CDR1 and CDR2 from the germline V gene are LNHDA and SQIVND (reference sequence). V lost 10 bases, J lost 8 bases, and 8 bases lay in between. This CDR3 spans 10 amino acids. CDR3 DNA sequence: TGTGCCACCCGCTTTGGGGAGCTGTTTTTT. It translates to CATRFGELFF.

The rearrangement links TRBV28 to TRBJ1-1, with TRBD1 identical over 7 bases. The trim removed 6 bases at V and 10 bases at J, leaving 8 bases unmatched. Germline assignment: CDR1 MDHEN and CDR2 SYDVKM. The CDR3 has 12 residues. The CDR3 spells CASRRQGQRAFF. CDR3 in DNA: TGTGCCAGCAGGAGACAGGGACAGCGAGCTTTCTTT.

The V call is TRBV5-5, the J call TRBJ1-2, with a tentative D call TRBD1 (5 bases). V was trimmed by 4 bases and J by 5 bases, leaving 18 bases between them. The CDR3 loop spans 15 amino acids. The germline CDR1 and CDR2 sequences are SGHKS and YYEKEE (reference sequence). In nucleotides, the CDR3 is TGTGCCAGCAGCCTAAGCACCGGACAAAGATATGGCTACACCTTC. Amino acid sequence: CASSLSTGQRYGYTF.

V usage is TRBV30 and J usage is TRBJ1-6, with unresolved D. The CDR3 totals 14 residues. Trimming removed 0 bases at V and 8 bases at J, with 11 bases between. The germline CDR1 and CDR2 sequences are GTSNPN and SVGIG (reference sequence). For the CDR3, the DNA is TGTGCCTGGAGTGTTAGAAGGGAGGATTCACCCCTCCACTTT. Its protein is CAWSVRREDSPLHF.

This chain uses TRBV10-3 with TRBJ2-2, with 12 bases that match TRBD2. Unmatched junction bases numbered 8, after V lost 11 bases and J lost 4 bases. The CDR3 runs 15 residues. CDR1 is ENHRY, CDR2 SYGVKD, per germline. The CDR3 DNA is TGTGCCGCGACGACTAGCGGGAGAACCACCGGGGAGCTGTTTTTT. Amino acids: CAATTSGRTTGELFF.

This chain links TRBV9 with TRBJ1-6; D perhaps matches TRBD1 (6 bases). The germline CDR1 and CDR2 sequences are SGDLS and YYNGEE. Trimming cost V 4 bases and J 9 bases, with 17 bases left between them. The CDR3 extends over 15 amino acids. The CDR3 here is CASSLGQPTVSPLHF. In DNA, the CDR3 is TGTGCCAGCAGCCTAGGACAGCCGACAGTTTCACCCCTCCACTTT.

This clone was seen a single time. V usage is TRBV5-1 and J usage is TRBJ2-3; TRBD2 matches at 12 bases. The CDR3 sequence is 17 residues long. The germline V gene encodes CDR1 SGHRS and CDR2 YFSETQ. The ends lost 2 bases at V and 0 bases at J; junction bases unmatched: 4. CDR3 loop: CASSFAGLAGSTDTQYF. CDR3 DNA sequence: TGCGCCAGCAGCTTCGCCGGACTAGCGGGGAGCACAGATACGCAGTATTTT.

The chain's CDR3 is CASSFSDRTRNTGELFF. The CDR3 DNA reads TGTGCCAGCAGCTTTTCCGACAGGACAAGGAACACCGGGGAGCTGTTTTTT. The chain joins TRBV11-2 to TRBJ2-2; maybe TRBD1 (6 bases). The V end lost 3 bases, the J end lost 1 base, and 15 bases lay between the germline ends. This CDR3 is 17 amino acids long. Germline V lookup: CDR1 SGHAT, CDR2 FQNNGV.

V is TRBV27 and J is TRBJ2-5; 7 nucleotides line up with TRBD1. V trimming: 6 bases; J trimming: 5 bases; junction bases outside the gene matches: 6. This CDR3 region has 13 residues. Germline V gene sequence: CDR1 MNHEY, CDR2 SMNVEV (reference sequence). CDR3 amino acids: CASSRQGGETQYF. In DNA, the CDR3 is TGTGCCAGCAGCAGACAGGGCGGGGAGACCCAGTACTTC.

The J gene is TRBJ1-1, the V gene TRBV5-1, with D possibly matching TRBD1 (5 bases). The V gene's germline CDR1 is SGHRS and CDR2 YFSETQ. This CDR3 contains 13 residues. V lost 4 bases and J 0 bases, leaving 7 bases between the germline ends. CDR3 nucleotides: TGCGCCAGCAGCCAGGGACTGAACACTGAAGCTTTCTTT. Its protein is CASSQGLNTEAFF.

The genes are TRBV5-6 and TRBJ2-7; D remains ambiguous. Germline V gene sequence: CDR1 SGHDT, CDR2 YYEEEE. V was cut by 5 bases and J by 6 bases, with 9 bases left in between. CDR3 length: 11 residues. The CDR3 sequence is CASSGLVEQYF. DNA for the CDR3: TGTGCCAGCAGTGGGTTGGTCGAGCAGTACTTC.

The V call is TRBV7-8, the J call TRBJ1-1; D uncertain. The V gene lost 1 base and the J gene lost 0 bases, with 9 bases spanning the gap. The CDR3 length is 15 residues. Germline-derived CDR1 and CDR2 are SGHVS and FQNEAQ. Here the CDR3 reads CASSLVMEMNTEAFF. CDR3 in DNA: TGTGCCAGCAGCTTAGTAATGGAGATGAACACTGAAGCTTTCTTT.

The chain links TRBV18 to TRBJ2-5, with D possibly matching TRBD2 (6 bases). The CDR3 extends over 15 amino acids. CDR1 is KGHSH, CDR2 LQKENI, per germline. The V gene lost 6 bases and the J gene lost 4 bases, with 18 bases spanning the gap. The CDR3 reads CASSQNYAEGETQYF. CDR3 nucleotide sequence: TGTGCCAGCTCGCAGAACTACGCGGAGGGAGAGACCCAGTACTTC.

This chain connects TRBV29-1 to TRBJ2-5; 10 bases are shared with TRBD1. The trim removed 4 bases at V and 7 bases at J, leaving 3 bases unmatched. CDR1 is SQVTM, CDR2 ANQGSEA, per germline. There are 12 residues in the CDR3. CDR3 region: CSVARTGGTQYF. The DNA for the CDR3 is TGCAGCGTTGCTAGGACAGGGGGGACCCAGTACTTC.